This T cell receptor (beta chain) was documented in a study of T cell clones after liver transplantation. Study-level background: As an antigen-independent comparator, third-party-reactive TCRbeta sequences came from pre-transplant mixed lymphocyte reactions. General study results and limits: Post-transplant, graft-donor-reactive CD4 TCRbeta sequences in blood dropped significantly in most of the 8 subjects.

This table comes from immunoSEQ multiplex PCR, and its TCRdb copy is limited to in-frame clones, with some not included. The sample has some 1,200 clones, about 40% seen once. Proliferating CFSE-low MLR cells were sequenced to define alloreactive TCRbeta sequences. This clone is labeled as large (0.1 to 1%). Its matching antigen is unknown. The sequencing input was CD4+ T cells from cultured PBMCs. The source is a human patient who received a liver transplant. The T cells may partly be graft donor cells.

The CDR3 sequence: CASRPGGGLNEQFF. The CDR3 DNA sequence: TGTGCCAGCAGGCCAGGGGGGGGCCTCAATGAGCAGTTCTTC. The V call is TRBV28, the J call TRBJ2-1; D tentatively reads TRBD1 or TRBD2 (7 bases each). Germline V lookup: CDR1 MDHEN, CDR2 SYDVKM. CDR3 size: 14 residues. Trimming took 6 bases from V and 6 from J, leaving 15 bases between them. Full variable domain (outside the CDR3, taken from reference TRBV28 and TRBJ2-1): DVKVTQSSRYLVKRTGEKVFLECVQDMDHENMFWYRQDPGLGLRLIYFSYDVKMKEKGDIPEGYSVSREKKERFSLILESASTNQTSMYLCASRPGGGLNEQFFGPGTRLTVL.